These T cell receptor beta chains were read from a single sample in a study of control samples from healthy donors and cancer patients. Only in-frame clones appear in the TCRdb table, and some are missing; sequencing was by immunoSEQ multiplex PCR. The sample records about 130,000 clones, roughly 92% being singletons. The sequencing sample was made of PBMCs. The receptors stem from a man at least 80 years old with head and neck cancer. The CDR3 runs from the conserved cysteine through the conserved F or W. Each record gives: J gene, clone size, D gene, V gene, CDR3 DNA, CDR3 protein. The D gene is left open where the match is weak. The size field is filled for only some rows; it gives once, few, many or a size class.

TRBJ2-5 | - | - | TRBV5-4 | TGTGCCAGCAGCTTGGTCGCGGGGGAGACCCAGTACTTC | CASSLVAGETQYF
TRBJ1-2 | - | - | TRBV19 | TGTGCCAGTAGTACAGAGGGACTTACCCTAGGTTGCACCTTC | CASSTEGLTLGCTF
TRBJ1-4 | - | - | TRBV5-1 | TGCGCCAGCAGCCCAGGCGGGCGGACTAATGAAAAACTGTTTTTT | CASSPGGRTNEKLFF
TRBJ2-1 | - | - | TRBV6-2/TRBV6-3 | TGTGCCAGCAGTGGGGCCTACAATGAGCAGTTCTTC | CASSGAYNEQFF
TRBJ1-1 | - | - | TRBV4-1 | TGCGCCAGCAGCATCGGGTTCAACACTGAAGCTTTCTTT | CASSIGFNTEAFF
TRBJ2-4 | - | TRBD1 | TRBV18 | TGTGCCAGCTCATCAGGACAGGTTTTAGCCAAAAACATTCAGTACTTC | CASSSGQVLAKNIQYF
TRBJ2-7 | - | - | TRBV6-2/TRBV6-3 | TGTGCCAGCAGTTACAGGGGGAGCTCCTACGAGCAGTACTTC | CASSYRGSSYEQYF
TRBJ1-1 | few | - | TRBV2 | TGTGCCAGCAGTAGCAGGTCGGACACTGAAGCTTTCTTT | CASSSRSDTEAFF
TRBJ1-2 | - | - | TRBV7-8 | TGTGCCAGCACCTCGAGAGAAGGGCCGGGTCTCAACTATGGCTACACCTTC | CASTSREGPGLNYGYTF
TRBJ2-7 | - | - | TRBV3-1/TRBV3-2 | TGTGCCAGCAGCCAGGGTTGGGACCTTAGCTCCTACGAGCAGTACTTC | CASSQGWDLSSYEQYF
TRBJ2-3 | - | - | TRBV7-9 | TGTGCCAGCAGCTTAACAGATACGCAGTATTTT | CASSLTDTQYF
TRBJ2-7 | - | TRBD2 | TRBV5-4 | TGTGCCAGCAGCTCAGGGACTAGCGGGAGACCCTCCGAGCAGTACTTC | CASSSGTSGRPSEQYF
TRBJ2-3 | - | - | TRBV24-1 | TGTGCCACCAGTGTAGGAAGCACAGATACGCAGTATTTT | CATSVGSTDTQYF
TRBJ2-7 | - | TRBD1 | TRBV3-1/TRBV3-2 | TGTGCCAGCAGCCGCACCACCGGGACAGGGAACTACGAGCAGTACTTC | CASSRTTGTGNYEQYF
TRBJ1-3 | - | - | TRBV5-4 | TGTGCCAGCAGCTTGCAGGGTGGGAACACCATATATTTT | CASSLQGGNTIYF
TRBJ2-2 | medium-sized | TRBD1 | TRBV6-5 | TGTGCCAGCAGCCAGACAGGGGATACCGGGGAGCTGTTTTTT | CASSQTGDTGELFF
TRBJ1-1 | - | - | TRBV11-3 | TGTGCCAGCAGCATTGGGGGGTCCACTGAAGCTTTCTTT | CASSIGGSTEAFF
TRBJ2-1 | - | TRBD2 | TRBV24-1 | TGTGCCACCAGTGATCCGACTAGCGGGGGCTACAATGAGCAGTTCTTC | CATSDPTSGGYNEQFF